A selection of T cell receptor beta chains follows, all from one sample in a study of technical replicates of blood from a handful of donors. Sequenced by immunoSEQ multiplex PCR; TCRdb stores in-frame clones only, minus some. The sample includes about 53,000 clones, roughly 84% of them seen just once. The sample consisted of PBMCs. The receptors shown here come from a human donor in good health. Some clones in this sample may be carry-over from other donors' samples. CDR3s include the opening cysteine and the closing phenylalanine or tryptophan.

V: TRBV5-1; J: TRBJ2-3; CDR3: CASTRREGPDTQYF
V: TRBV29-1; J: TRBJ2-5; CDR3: CSVAEGRETQYF
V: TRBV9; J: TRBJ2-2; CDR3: CASSGTEANTGELFF
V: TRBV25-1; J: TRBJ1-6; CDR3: CASSPRAGGRGNSPLHF
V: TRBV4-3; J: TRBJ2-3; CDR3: CASSQDSHRGRLGDTQYF
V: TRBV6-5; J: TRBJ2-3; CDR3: CASSVGGEGTDTQYF
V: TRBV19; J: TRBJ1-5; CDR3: CAVRGISNQPQHF
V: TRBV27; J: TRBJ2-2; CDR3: CASSLIGTGFTGELFF
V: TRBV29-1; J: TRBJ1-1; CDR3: CSATGIMNTEAFF
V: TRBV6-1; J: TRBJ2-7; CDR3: CASSELDRGHEQYF
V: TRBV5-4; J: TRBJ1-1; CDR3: CASSLVNGGTEAFF
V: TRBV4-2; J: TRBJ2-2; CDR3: CASSQEEWTGELFF
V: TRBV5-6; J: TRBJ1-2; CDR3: CASNGGEHYGYTF
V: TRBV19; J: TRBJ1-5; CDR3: CASSTQSTGGNQPQHF
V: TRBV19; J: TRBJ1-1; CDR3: CASLGGIMNTEAFF
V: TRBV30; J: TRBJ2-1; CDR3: CAWRGSGRNNEQFF